The clone carrying this TCR beta chain was observed once. Its antigen is as yet unknown. The data belong to a study of T cell responses to AZD1222 COVID-19 vaccine. Overall study: The study pooled second doses at about 4 or about 12 weeks.

General observations from the study: Rises in breadth and depth of Spike-specific TCRs came after two AZD1222 doses.

CDR3 size: 13 residues. V was shortened by 0 bases and J by 6 bases, with 5 bases between the two germline ends. From germline, CDR1 is LNHNV and CDR2 YYDKDF (reference sequence). Repertoires were generated with immunoSEQ multiplex PCR, while TCRdb's copy carries only in-frame clones and drops some. Of over 100,000 clones in the sample, 70% to 90% are singletons; the top ten hold 2% to 2.5%. The chain joins TRBV15 to TRBJ2-2; D not certain. This TCR was sampled from an adult in good health. This specimen consisted of peripheral blood, obtained on day 0 of AZD1222 vaccination. The CDR3 bases are TGTGCCACCAGCAGAGATTCAGCCGGGGAGCTGTTTTTT. This sequence encodes CATSRDSAGELFF.